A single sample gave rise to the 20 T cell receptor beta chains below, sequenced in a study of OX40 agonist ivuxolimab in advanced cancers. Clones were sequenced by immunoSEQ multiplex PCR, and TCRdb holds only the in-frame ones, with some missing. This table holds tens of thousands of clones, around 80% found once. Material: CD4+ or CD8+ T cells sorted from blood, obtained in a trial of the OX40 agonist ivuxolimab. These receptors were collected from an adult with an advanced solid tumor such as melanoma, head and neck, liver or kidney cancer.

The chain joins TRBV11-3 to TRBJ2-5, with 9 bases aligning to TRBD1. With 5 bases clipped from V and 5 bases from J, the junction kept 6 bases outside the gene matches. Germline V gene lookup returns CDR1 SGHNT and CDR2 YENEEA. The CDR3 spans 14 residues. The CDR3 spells CASSPQGAGETQYF. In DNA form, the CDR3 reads TGTGCCAGCAGCCCACAGGGGGCAGGGGAGACCCAGTACTTC. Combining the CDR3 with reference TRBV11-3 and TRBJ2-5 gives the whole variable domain EAGVVQSPRYKIIEKKQPVAFWCNPISGHNTLYWYLQNLGQGPELLIRYENEEAVDDSQLPKDRFSAERLKGVDSTLKIQPAELGDSAVYLCASSPQGAGETQYFGPGTRLLVL.

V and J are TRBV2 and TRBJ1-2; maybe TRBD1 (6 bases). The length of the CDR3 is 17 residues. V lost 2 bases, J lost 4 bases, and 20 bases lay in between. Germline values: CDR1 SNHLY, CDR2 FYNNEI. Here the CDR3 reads CASSEIQGAFGGYGYTF. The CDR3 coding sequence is TGTGCCAGCAGTGAAATACAGGGCGCATTTGGTGGCTATGGCTACACCTTC.

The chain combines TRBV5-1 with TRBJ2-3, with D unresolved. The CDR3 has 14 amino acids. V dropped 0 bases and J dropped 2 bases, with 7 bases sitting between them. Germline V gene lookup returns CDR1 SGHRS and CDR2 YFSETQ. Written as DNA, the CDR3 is TGCGCCAGCAGCTTGGGCTCCTTCACAGATACGCAGTATTTT. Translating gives CASSLGSFTDTQYF.

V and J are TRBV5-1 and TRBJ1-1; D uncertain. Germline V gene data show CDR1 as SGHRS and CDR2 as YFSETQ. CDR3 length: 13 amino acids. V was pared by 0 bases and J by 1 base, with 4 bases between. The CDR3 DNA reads TGCGCCAGCAGCTTGGCAGGGAACACTGAAGCTTTCTTT. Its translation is CASSLAGNTEAFF.

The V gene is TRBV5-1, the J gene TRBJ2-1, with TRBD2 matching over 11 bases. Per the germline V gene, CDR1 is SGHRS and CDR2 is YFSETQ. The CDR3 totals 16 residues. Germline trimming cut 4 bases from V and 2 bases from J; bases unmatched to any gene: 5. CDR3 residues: CASSPLTSGTYNEQFF. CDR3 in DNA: TGCGCCAGCAGCCCCTTGACTAGCGGGACCTACAATGAGCAGTTCTTC.

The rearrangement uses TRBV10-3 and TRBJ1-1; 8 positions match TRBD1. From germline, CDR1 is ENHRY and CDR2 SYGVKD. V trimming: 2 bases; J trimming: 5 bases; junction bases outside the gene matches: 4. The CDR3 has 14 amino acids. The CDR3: CAISEGQGRTEAFF. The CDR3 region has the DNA TGTGCCATCAGTGAGGGACAGGGTCGGACTGAAGCTTTCTTT.

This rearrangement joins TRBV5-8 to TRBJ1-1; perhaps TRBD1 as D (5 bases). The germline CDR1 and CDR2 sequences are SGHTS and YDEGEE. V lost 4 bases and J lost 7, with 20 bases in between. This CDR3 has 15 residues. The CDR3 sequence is CASSPRGRGKGEAFF. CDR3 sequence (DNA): TGTGCCAGCAGCCCCCGTGGGAGGGGTAAAGGTGAAGCTTTCTTT.

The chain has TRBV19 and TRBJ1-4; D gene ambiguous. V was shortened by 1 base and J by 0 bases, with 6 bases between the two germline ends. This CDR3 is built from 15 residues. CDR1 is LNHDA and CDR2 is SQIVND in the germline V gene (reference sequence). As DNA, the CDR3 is TGTGCCAGTAGTATAGGGTGGGCAACTAATGAAAAACTGTTTTTT. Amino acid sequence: CASSIGWATNEKLFF.

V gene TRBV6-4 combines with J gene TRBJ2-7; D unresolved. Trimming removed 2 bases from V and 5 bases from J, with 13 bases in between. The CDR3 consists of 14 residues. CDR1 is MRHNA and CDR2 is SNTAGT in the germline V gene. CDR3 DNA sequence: TGTGCCAGCAGTGACCCCCTAAGGAGCGACGAGCAGTACTTC. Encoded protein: CASSDPLRSDEQYF.

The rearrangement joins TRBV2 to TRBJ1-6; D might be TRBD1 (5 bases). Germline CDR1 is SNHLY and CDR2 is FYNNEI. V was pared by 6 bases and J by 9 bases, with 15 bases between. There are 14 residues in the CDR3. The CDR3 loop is CASRGDGDGSPLHF. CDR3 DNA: TGTGCCAGCAGGGGGGACGGGGACGGTTCACCCCTCCACTTT. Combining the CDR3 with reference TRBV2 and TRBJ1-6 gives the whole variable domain EPEVTQTPSHQVTQMGQEVILRCVPISNHLYFYWYRQILGQKVEFLVSFYNNEISEKSEIFDDQFSVERPDGSNFTLKIRSTKLEDSAMYFCASRGDGDGSPLHFGNGTRLTVT.

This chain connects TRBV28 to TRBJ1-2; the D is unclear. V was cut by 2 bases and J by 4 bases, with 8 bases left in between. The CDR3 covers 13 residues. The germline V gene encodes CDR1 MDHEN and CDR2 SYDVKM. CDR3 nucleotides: TGTGCCAGCAGTTTAGCGGACCTCTATGGCTACACCTTC. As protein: CASSLADLYGYTF.

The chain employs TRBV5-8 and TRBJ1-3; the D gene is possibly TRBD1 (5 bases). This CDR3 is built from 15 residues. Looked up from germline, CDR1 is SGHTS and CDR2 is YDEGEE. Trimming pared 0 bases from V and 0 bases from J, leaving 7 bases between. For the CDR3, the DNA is TGTGCCAGCAGCTTGGTAGGGGACTCTGGAAACACCATATATTTT. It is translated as CASSLVGDSGNTIYF.

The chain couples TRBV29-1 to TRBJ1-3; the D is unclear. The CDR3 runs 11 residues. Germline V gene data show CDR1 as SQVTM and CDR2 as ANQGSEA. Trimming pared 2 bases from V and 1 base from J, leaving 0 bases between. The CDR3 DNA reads TGCAGCGTTGAATCTGGAAACACCATATATTTT. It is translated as CSVESGNTIYF.

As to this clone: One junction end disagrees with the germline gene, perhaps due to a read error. The CDR3 loop reads CASNPSPSETRYF. CDR3 sequence (DNA): TGCGCCAGCAATCCTAGTCCTTCGGAGACCCGGTACTTC. The chain links TRBV5-1 to TRBJ2-5; D ambiguous. The CDR3 covers 13 residues. CDR1 is SGHRS and CDR2 is YFSETQ in the germline V gene. Filled out from reference TRBV5-1 and TRBJ2-5, the complete variable domain reads KAGVTQTPRYLIKTRGQQVTLSCSPISGHRSVSWYQQTPGQGLQFLFEYFSETQRNKGNFPGRFSGRQFSNSRSEMNVSTLELGDSALYLCASNPSPSETRYFGPGTRLLVL.

The CDR3 spells CASSYSSRGNTEAFF. In nucleotides, the CDR3 is TGTGCCAGCAGTTACTCGTCCAGGGGGAACACTGAAGCTTTCTTT. V and J are TRBV6-6 and TRBJ1-1, with TRBD1 as a possible D gene (6 bases). The germline V and J ends were trimmed by 0 bases and 1 base, with 9 bases remaining between them. Germline CDR1 is MNHNY and CDR2 is SVGAGI (reference sequence). The CDR3 is made up of 15 amino acids.

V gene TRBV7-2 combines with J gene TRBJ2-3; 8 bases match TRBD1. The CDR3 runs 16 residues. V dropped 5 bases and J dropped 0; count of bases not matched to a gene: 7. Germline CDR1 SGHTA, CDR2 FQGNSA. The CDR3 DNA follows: TGTGCCAGCAGCACCCGGACAGGGTCCAGCACAGATACGCAGTATTTT. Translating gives CASSTRTGSSTDTQYF.

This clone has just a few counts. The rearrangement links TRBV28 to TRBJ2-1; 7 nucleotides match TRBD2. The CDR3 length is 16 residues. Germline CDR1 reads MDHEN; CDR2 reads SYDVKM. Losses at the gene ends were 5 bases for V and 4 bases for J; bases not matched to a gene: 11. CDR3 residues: CASSTPGTTKYNEQFF. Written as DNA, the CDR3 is TGTGCCAGCAGTACCCCGGGGACTACTAAATACAATGAGCAGTTCTTC.

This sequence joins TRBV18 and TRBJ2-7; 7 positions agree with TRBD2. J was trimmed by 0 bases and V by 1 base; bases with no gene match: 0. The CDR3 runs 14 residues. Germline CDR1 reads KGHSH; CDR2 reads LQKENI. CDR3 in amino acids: CASSPLAGSYEQYF. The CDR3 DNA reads TGTGCCAGCTCACCACTAGCGGGCTCCTACGAGCAGTACTTC.

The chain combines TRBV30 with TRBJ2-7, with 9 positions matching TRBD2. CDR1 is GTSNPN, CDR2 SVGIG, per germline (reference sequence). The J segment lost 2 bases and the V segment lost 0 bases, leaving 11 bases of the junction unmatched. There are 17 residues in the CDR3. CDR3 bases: TGTGCCTGGAGTGTACTTTTTGGCGGGAGGGCCCCCTACGAGCAGTACTTC. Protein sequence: CAWSVLFGGRAPYEQYF. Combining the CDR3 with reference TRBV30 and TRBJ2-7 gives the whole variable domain SQTIHQWPATLVQPVGSPLSLECTVEGTSNPNLYWYRQAAGRGLQLLFYSVGIGQISSEVPQNLSASRPQDRQFILSSKKLLLSDSGFYLCAWSVLFGGRAPYEQYFGPGTRLTVT.

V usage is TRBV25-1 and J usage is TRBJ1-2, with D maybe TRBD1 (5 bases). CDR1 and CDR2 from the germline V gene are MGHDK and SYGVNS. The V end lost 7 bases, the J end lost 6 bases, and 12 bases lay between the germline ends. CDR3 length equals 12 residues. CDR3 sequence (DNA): TGTGCCAGCACCCAGGGACTGGATGGCTACACCTTC. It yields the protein CASTQGLDGYTF.